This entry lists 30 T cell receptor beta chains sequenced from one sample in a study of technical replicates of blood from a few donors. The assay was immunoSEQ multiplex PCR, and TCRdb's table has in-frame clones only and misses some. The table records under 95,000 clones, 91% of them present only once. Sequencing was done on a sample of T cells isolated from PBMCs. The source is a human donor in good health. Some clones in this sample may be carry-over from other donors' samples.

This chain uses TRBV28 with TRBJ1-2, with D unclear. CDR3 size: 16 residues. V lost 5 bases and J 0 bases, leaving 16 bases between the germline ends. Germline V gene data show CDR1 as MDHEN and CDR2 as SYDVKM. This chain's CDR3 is CASSPSLIRANYGYTF. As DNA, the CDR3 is TGTGCCAGCAGTCCTTCCTTAATTCGGGCTAACTATGGCTACACCTTC.

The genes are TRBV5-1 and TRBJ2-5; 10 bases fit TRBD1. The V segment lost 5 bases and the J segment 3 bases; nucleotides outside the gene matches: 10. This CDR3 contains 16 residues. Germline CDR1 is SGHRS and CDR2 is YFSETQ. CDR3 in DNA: TGCGCCAGCAGTCCCCGGTACGGGACAGGGGAAGAGACCCAGTACTTC. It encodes CASSPRYGTGEETQYF.

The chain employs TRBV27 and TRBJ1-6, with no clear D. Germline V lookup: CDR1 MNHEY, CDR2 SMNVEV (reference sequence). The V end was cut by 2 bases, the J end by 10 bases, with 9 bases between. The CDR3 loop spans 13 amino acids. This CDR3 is CASSLIGDSPLHF. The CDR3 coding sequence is TGTGCCAGCAGTTTAATCGGAGACTCACCCCTCCACTTT.

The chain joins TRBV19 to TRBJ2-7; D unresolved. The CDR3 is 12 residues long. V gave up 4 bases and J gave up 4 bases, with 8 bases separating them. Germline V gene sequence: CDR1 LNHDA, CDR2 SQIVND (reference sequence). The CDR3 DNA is TGTGCCAGTAGTACCCGCGGTTACGAGCAGTACTTC. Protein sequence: CASSTRGYEQYF.

CDR3 DNA sequence: TGTGCCAGCAGCGTACCAACGGGACAGGGTAACACCGGGGAGCTGTTTTTT. This sequence encodes CASSVPTGQGNTGELFF. This chain uses TRBV7-8 with TRBJ2-2; 9 bases map to TRBD1. The trim removed 5 bases at V and 2 bases at J, leaving 9 bases unmatched. The CDR3 contains 17 residues. Germline lookup yields CDR1 SGHVS and CDR2 FQNEAQ.

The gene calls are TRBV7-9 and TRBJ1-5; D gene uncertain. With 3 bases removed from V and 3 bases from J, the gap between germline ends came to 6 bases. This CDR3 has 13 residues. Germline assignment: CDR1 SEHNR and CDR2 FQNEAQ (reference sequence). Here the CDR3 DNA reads TGTGCCAGCAGCTTCGGTCTCAATCAGCCCCAGCATTTT. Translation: CASSFGLNQPQHF.

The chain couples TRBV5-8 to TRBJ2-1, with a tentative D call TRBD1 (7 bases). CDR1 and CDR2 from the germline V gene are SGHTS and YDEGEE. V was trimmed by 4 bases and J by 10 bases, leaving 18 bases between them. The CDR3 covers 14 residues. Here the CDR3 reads CASSLRQGGWEQFF. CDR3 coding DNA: TGTGCCAGCAGCCTCAGACAGGGAGGTTGGGAGCAGTTCTTC.

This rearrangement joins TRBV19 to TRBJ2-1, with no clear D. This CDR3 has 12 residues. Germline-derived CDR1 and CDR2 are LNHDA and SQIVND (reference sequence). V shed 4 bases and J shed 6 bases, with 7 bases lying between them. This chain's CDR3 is CASSTQSNEQFF. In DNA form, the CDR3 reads TGTGCCAGTAGTACCCAGTCCAATGAGCAGTTCTTC.

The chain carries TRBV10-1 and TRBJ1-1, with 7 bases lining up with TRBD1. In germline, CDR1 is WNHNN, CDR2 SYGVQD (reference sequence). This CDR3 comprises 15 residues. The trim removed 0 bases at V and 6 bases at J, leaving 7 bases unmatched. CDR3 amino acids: CASSESRGLGAEAFF. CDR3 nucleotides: TGCGCCAGCAGTGAGTCGAGGGGGCTCGGCGCTGAAGCTTTCTTT.

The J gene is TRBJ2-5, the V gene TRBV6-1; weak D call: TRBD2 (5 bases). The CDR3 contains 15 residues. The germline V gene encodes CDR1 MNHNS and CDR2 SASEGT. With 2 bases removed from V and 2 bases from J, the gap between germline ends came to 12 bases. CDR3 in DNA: TGTGCCAGCAGTGAACCTGGGGAGCTACAAGAGACCCAGTACTTC. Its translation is CASSEPGELQETQYF.

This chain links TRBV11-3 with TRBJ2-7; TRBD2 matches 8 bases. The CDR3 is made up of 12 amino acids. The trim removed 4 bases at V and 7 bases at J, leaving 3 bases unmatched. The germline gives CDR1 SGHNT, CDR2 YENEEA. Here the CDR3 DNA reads TGTGCCAGCAGCTCGGGGGGGGATGAGCAGTACTTC. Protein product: CASSSGGDEQYF.

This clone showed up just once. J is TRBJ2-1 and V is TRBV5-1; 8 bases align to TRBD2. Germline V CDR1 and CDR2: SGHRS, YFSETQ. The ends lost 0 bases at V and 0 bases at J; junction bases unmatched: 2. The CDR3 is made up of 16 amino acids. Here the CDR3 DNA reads TGCGCCAGCAGCTTGGACAGCGGGAGCTCCTACAATGAGCAGTTCTTC. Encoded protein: CASSLDSGSSYNEQFF.

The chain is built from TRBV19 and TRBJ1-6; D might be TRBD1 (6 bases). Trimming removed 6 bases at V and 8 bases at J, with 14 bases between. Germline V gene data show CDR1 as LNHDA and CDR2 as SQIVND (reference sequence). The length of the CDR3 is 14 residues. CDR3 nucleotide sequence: TGTGCCAGTAGGACCGGGACAAAGGATTCACCCCTCCACTTT. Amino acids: CASRTGTKDSPLHF. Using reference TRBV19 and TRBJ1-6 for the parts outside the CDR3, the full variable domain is DGGITQSPKYLFRKEGQNVTLSCEQNLNHDAMYWYRQDPGQGLRLIYYSQIVNDFQKGDIAEGYSVSREKKESFPLTVTSAQKNPTAFYLCASRTGTKDSPLHFGNGTRLTVT.

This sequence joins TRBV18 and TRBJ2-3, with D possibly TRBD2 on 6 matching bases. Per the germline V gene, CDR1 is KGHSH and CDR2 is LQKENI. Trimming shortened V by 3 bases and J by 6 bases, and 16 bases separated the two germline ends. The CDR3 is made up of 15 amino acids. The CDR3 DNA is TGTGCCAGCTCACCGTGGAGGGGAGGAGGTGATACGCAGTATTTT. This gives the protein CASSPWRGGGDTQYF.

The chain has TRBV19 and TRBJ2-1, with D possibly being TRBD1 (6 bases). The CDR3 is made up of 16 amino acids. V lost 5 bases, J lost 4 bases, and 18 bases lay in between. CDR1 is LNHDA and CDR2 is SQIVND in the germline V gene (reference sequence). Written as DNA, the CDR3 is TGTGCCAGTAGTTACTGGCAGGGGAGTATGTACAATGAGCAGTTCTTC. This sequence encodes CASSYWQGSMYNEQFF.

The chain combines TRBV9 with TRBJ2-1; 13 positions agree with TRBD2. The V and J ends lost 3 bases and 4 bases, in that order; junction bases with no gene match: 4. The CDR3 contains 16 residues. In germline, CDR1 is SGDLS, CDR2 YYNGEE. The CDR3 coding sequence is TGTGCCAGCAGCGCACTAGCGGGAGGGGGATACAATGAGCAGTTCTTC. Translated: CASSALAGGGYNEQFF.

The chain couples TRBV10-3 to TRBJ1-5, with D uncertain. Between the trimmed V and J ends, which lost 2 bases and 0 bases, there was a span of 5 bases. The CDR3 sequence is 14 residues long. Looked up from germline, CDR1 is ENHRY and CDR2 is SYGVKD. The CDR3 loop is CAISEAGSNQPQHF. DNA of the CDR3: TGTGCCATCAGTGAGGCAGGTAGCAATCAGCCCCAGCATTTT.

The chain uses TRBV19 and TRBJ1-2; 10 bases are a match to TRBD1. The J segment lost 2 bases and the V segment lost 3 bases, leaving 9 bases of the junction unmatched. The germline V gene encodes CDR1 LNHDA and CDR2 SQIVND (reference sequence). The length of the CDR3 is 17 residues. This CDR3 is CASSIRQGAELNYGYTF. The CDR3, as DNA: TGTGCCAGTAGTATTCGACAGGGGGCCGAATTAAACTATGGCTACACCTTC.

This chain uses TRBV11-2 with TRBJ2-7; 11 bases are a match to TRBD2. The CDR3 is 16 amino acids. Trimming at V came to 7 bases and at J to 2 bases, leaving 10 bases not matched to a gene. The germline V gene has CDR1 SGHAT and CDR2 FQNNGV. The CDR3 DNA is TGTGCCAGCACCTCTCCCACTAGCGGGGGTCCCTACGAGCAGTACTTC. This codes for CASTSPTSGGPYEQYF.

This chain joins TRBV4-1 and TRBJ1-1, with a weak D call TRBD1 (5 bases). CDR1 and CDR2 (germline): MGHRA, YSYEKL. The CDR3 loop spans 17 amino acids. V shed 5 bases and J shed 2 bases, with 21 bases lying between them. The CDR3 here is CASSARRLTDPNTEAFF. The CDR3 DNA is TGCGCCAGCAGCGCCCGCCGCCTGACAGATCCTAACACTGAAGCTTTCTTT.

CDR3 nucleotide sequence: TGTGCCAGCAGCGTAGATCTGGACAGATCCTACGAGCAGTACTTC. This codes for CASSVDLDRSYEQYF. The rearrangement links TRBV9 to TRBJ2-7; D perhaps matches TRBD1 (6 bases). The CDR3 extends over 15 amino acids. Germline-derived CDR1 and CDR2 are SGDLS and YYNGEE. V was pared by 0 bases and J by 1 base, with 11 bases between.

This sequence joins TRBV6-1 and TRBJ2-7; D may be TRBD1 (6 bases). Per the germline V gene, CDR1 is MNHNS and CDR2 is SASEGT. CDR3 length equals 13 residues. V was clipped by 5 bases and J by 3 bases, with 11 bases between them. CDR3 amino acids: CASSPRQVYEQYF. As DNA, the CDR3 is TGTGCCAGCAGTCCGAGACAGGTCTACGAGCAGTACTTC.

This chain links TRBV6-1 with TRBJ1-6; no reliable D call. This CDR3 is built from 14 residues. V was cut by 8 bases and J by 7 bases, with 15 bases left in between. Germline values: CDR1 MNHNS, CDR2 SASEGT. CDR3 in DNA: TGTGCCAGCCTACTCGGGGTAGGCAATTCACCCCTCCACTTT. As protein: CASLLGVGNSPLHF.

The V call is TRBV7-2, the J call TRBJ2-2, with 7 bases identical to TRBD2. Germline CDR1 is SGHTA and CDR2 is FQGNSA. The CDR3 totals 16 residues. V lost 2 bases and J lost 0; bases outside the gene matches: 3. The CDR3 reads CASSLSGTTNTGELFF. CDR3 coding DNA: TGTGCCAGCAGCTTATCCGGGACTACGAACACCGGGGAGCTGTTTTTT. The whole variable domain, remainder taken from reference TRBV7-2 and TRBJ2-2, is GAGVSQSPSNKVTEKGKDVELRCDPISGHTALYWYRQSLGQGLEFLIYFQGNSAPDKSGLPSDRFSAERTGGSVSTLTIQRTQQEDSAVYLCASSLSGTTNTGELFFGEGSRLTVL.

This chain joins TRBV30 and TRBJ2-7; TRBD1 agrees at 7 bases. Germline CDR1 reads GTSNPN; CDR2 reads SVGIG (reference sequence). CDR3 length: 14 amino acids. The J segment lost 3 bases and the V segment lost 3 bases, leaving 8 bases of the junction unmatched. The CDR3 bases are TGTGCCTGGAGCCTCCCAGGGGGATTCTACGAGCAGTACTTC. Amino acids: CAWSLPGGFYEQYF. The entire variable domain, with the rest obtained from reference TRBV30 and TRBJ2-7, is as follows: SQTIHQWPATLVQPVGSPLSLECTVEGTSNPNLYWYRQAAGRGLQLLFYSVGIGQISSEVPQNLSASRPQDRQFILSSKKLLLSDSGFYLCAWSLPGGFYEQYFGPGTRLTVT.

CDR3 amino acids: CASSLASGNTGELFF. CDR3 DNA sequence: TGTGCCAGCAGCTTAGCTAGCGGAAACACCGGGGAGCTGTTTTTT. The V gene is TRBV11-2, the J gene TRBJ2-2; 7 nucleotides agree with TRBD2. V lost 1 base and J lost 2; bases outside the gene matches: 1. Germline assignment: CDR1 SGHAT and CDR2 FQNNGV. The CDR3 totals 15 residues.

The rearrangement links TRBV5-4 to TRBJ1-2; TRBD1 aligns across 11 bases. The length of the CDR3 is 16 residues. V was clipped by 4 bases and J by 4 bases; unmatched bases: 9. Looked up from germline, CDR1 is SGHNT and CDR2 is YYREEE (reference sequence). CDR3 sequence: CASSPGTGGGGYGYTF. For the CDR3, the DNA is TGTGCCAGCAGCCCGGGGACAGGGGGTGGTGGCTATGGCTACACCTTC.

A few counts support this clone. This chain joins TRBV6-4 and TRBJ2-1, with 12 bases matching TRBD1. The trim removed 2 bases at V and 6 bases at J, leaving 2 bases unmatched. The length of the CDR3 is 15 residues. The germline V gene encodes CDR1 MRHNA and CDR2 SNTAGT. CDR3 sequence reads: CASSDGTGGVNEQFF. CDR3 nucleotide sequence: TGTGCCAGCAGTGACGGGACAGGGGGCGTCAATGAGCAGTTCTTC.

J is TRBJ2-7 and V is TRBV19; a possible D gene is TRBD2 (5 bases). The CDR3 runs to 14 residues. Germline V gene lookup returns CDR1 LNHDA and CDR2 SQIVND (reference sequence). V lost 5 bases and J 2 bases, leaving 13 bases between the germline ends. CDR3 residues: CASSLSGDPYEQYF. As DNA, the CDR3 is TGTGCCAGTAGTTTATCCGGGGATCCCTACGAGCAGTACTTC.

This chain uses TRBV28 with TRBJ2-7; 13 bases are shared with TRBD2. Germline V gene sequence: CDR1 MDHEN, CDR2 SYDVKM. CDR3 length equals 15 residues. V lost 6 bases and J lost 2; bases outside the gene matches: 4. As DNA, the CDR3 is TGTGCCAGCAGCTTCGGGACTAGCGGGACCTACGAGCAGTACTTC. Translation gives CASSFGTSGTYEQYF.